This T cell receptor (beta chain) was documented in a study of T cell changes during pregnancy in multiple sclerosis. Profiled with immunoSEQ multiplex PCR; TCRdb holds only in-frame clones, not every one. Here the sample spans 40,000 to 60,000 clones, 92% being singletons. The J segment lost 0 bases and the V segment lost 2 bases, leaving 14 bases of the junction unmatched. The CDR3 runs 20 residues. Germline V gene lookup returns CDR1 SGHTA and CDR2 FQGTGA. Source: CD4+ T cells from peripheral blood mononuclear cells, taken in the third trimester of pregnancy. This sequence was found in a female donor with multiple sclerosis, enrolled in a pregnancy study. The rearrangement joins TRBV7-3 to TRBJ2-3; 10 nucleotides match TRBD2. DNA for the CDR3: TGTGCCAGCAGCTTATATCAGGGCACTAGCGGGACCTACAGCACAGATACGCAGTATTTT. Translation gives CASSLYQGTSGTYSTDTQYF.